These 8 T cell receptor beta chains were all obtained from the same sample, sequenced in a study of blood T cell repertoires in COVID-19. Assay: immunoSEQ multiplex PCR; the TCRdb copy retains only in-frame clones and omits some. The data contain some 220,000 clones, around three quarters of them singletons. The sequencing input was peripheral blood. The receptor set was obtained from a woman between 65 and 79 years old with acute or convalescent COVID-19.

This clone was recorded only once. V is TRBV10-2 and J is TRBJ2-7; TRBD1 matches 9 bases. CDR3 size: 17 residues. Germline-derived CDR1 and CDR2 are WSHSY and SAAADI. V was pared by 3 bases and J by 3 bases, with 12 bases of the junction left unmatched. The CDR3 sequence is CASSDRPGQGGSYEQYV. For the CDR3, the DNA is TGCGCCAGCAGTGATCGACCGGGACAGGGAGGGAGCTACGAGCAGTACGTC.

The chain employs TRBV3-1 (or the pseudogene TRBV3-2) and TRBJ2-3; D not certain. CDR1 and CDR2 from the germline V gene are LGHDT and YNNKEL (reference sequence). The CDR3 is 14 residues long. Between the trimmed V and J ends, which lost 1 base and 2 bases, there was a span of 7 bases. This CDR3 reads CASSQGQYTDTQYF. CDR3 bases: TGTGCCAGCAGCCAAGGGCAGTACACAGATACGCAGTATTTT.

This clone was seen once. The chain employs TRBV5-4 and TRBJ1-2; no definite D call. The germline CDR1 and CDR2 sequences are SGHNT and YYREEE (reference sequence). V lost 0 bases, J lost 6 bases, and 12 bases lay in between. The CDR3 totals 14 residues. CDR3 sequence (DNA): TGTGCCAGCAGCTTGGATCAGACTTCCAATGGCTACACCTTC. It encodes CASSLDQTSNGYTF.

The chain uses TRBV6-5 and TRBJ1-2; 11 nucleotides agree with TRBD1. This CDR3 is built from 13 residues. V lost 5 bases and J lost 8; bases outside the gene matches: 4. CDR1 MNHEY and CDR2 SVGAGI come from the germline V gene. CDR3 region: CASSRDRGRGYTF. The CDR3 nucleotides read TGTGCCAGCAGTCGGGACAGGGGGAGAGGCTACACCTTC.

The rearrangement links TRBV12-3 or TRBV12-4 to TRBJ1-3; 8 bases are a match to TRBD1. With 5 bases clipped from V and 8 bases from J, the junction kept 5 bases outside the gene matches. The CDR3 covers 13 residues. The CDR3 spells CASSLQGEDTIYF. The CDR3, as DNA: TGTGCCAGCAGTCTACAGGGGGAGGACACCATATATTTT.

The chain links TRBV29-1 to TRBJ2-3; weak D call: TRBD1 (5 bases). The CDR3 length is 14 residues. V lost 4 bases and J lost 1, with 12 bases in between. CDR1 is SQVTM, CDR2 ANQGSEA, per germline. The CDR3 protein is CSVVRGRGTDTQYF. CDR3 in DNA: TGCAGCGTTGTTAGGGGCCGGGGCACAGATACGCAGTATTTT.

The DNA for the CDR3 is TGTGCCAGCAGCCCCGACAGCCCTGTGGGACCCCTCCACTTT. Residues: CASSPDSPVGPLHF. This chain connects TRBV7-8 to TRBJ1-6; TRBD1 might be the D (5 bases). The V gene lost 5 bases and the J gene lost 12 bases, with 17 bases spanning the gap. This CDR3 has 14 residues. In germline, CDR1 is SGHVS, CDR2 FQNEAQ.

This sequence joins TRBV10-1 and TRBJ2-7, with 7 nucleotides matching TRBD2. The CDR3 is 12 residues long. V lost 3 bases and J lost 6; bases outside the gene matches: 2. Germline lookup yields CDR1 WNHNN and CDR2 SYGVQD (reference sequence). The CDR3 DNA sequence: TGCGCCAGCAGTGAATGGGGGGGCGAGCAGTACTTC. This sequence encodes CASSEWGGEQYF.